Listed below are T cell receptor beta chains from one sample, sequenced in a study of shared clonotypes between healthy human individuals. The repertoire was sequenced with immunoSEQ multiplex PCR; TCRdb's copy has only in-frame clones and lacks some. This repertoire shows millions of clones, over 85% found once; its top ten account for over 0.12%. Sequenced: naive CD4+ T cells sorted from blood. The receptors shown here come from a man aged 18 to 30 in good health. CDR3s include the opening cysteine and the closing phenylalanine or tryptophan. A D gene is named only where the DNA matches it firmly. Expanded clones get a size class; other rows say once, few or many, or leave the size out.

j_call	clone_size	v_call	d_call	cdr3_aa	cdr3_nt
TRBJ1-4	NA	TRBV27	NA	CASSLGRFSTNEKLFF	TGTGCCAGCAGTTTAGGGAGATTTTCAACTAATGAAAAACTGTTTTTT
TRBJ1-5	NA	TRBV19	NA	CASSIQGVGQPQHF	TGTGCCAGTAGTATCCAGGGAGTAGGTCAGCCCCAGCATTTT
TRBJ2-5	NA	TRBV11-2	NA	CASSLGLGETQYF	TGTGCCAGCAGCTTGGGGCTGGGAGAGACCCAGTACTTC
TRBJ1-2	NA	TRBV6-1	TRBD1	CASSEADTGENGYTF	TGTGCCAGCAGTGAAGCAGATACAGGGGAAAATGGCTACACCTTC
TRBJ2-7	NA	TRBV7-2	TRBD1	CASSFSTGGSPSYEQYF	TGTGCCAGCAGCTTCTCGACAGGGGGCTCACCATCCTACGAGCAGTACTTC
TRBJ1-5	once	TRBV10-3	NA	CAISPGQPYSNQPQHF	TGTGCCATCAGTCCGGGACAACCTTATAGCAATCAGCCCCAGCATTTT
TRBJ2-3	NA	TRBV18	NA	CASSFRGPPTDTQYF	TGTGCCAGCTCATTCCGGGGCCCTCCCACAGATACGCAGTATTTT
TRBJ1-6	NA	TRBV7-2	NA	CASSFGQLPNSPLHF	TGTGCCAGCAGCTTTGGACAGCTACCTAATTCACCCCTCCACTTT
TRBJ2-7	once	TRBV28	TRBD2	CASSPPIGRGLWYEQYF	TGTGCCAGCAGTCCCCCAATAGGAAGGGGACTATGGTACGAGCAGTACTTC
TRBJ1-1	NA	TRBV5-1	TRBD1	CASSLGDRGPGTEAFF	TGCGCCAGCAGCTTGGGGGACAGGGGGCCTGGCACTGAAGCTTTCTTT
TRBJ1-1	once	TRBV25-1	NA	CASIGSGQRGGFF	TGTGCCAGCATAGGTTCCGGACAGAGGGGCGGTTTCTTT
TRBJ1-1	NA	TRBV7-3	NA	CASSLELNTEAFF	TGTGCCAGCAGCTTGGAGCTGAACACTGAAGCTTTCTTT
TRBJ2-5	NA	TRBV25-1	NA	CASSEWTVGRPHEETQYF	TGTGCCAGCAGTGAATGGACCGTCGGGCGGCCCCACGAAGAGACCCAGTACTTC
TRBJ1-4	NA	TRBV2	TRBD1	CASSEDRGREKLFF	TGTGCCAGCAGCGAGGACAGGGGGCGTGAAAAACTGTTTTTT
TRBJ1-4	few	TRBV13	NA	CASSSAGTLNEKLFF	TGTGCCAGCAGCTCGGCCGGGACACTTAATGAAAAACTGTTTTTT
TRBJ2-5	NA	TRBV6-5	NA	CASSYQGMGPQYF	TGTGCCAGCAGTTACCAGGGGATGGGACCCCAGTACTTC
TRBJ2-7	NA	TRBV2	NA	CASSDSSVNSYEQYF	TGTGCCAGCAGCGACTCTAGCGTAAACTCCTACGAGCAGTACTTC
TRBJ2-5	NA	TRBV5-4	TRBD2	CASSADSGRRGAETQYF	TGTGCCAGCAGTGCGGACAGCGGGAGACGAGGGGCAGAGACCCAGTACTTC
TRBJ2-3	NA	TRBV30	TRBD1	CAWSVLLGGQGTTDTQYF	TGTGCCTGGAGTGTACTTCTAGGGGGACAGGGGACCACAGATACGCAGTATTTT
TRBJ1-4	NA	TRBV4-2	NA	CASSQVQGGSRAEKLFF	TGTGCCAGCAGCCAAGTTCAGGGTGGGTCAAGAGCTGAAAAACTGTTTTTT
TRBJ1-1	NA	TRBV28	NA	CASSSSGSGWTEAFF	TGTGCCAGCAGTTCCAGCGGGAGTGGATGGACTGAAGCTTTCTTT
TRBJ1-1	few	TRBV7-9	NA	CASSLDQNTEAFF	TGTGCCAGCAGCTTAGATCAGAACACTGAAGCTTTCTTT
TRBJ1-2	few	TRBV7-9	TRBD1	CASSERDRVNYGYTF	TGTGCCAGCAGCGAACGGGACAGGGTTAACTATGGCTACACCTTC
TRBJ2-7	NA	TRBV5-6	NA	CASSSSDRSSYEQYF	TGTGCCAGCAGCTCGTCGGACCGCTCCTCCTACGAGCAGTACTTC
TRBJ2-7	NA	TRBV30	TRBD2	CAWSVPGGVEQYF	TGTGCCTGGAGTGTACCGGGGGGGGTCGAGCAGTACTTC
TRBJ1-2	NA	TRBV5-6	TRBD1	CASSPGRGQGFAGYTF	TGTGCCAGCAGCCCGGGACGGGGACAGGGCTTTGCTGGCTACACCTTC
TRBJ2-7	NA	TRBV7-9	NA	CASSLAQASYEQYF	TGTGCCAGCAGCTTAGCACAGGCCTCCTACGAGCAGTACTTC
TRBJ2-7	NA	TRBV6-5	NA	CASKTANSYEQYF	TGTGCCAGCAAGACAGCAAACTCCTACGAGCAGTACTTC
TRBJ1-3	few	TRBV30	NA	CAWSLSGNTIYF	TGTGCCTGGAGCCTCTCTGGAAACACCATATATTTT
TRBJ1-5	once	TRBV30	NA	CAWSGMSVAQPQHF	TGTGCCTGGAGTGGGATGTCCGTCGCCCAGCCCCAGCATTTT
TRBJ2-3	few	TRBV11-2	TRBD2	CASSFSEGLGMSTDTQYF	TGTGCCAGCAGCTTCTCAGAGGGACTAGGGATGAGCACAGATACGCAGTATTTT
TRBJ1-1	NA	TRBV27	TRBD1	CASRGLGKDRGNTEAFF	TGTGCCAGCAGGGGACTGGGTAAGGACAGGGGGAACACTGAAGCTTTCTTT
TRBJ1-1	NA	TRBV5-1	TRBD1	CASSTRQGSGNTEAFF	TGCGCCAGCAGCACGAGACAGGGGAGCGGGAACACTGAAGCTTTCTTT
TRBJ2-1	NA	TRBV9	TRBD2	CASSYTSGRTNEQFF	TGTGCCAGCAGCTACACTAGCGGGAGGACCAATGAGCAGTTCTTC
TRBJ2-5	NA	TRBV4-3	NA	CASSQRGGSKETQYF	TGCGCCAGCAGCCAAAGGGGGGGCTCGAAAGAGACCCAGTACTTC
TRBJ1-1	NA	TRBV27	NA	CASSSWTVNTEAFF	TGTGCCAGCAGTTCGTGGACAGTCAACACTGAAGCTTTCTTT
TRBJ1-6	NA	TRBV9	NA	CASSPGGGISSYNSPLHF	TGTGCCAGCAGCCCCGGGGGGGGGATAAGCTCCTATAATTCACCCCTCCACTTT
TRBJ2-1	once	TRBV6-5	NA	CASSSALEQFF	TGTGCCAGCAGTTCCGCTCTGGAGCAGTTCTTC
TRBJ2-5	NA	TRBV18	TRBD1	CASSYGTAQETQYF	TGTGCCAGCTCATACGGGACAGCCCAAGAGACCCAGTACTTC
TRBJ2-3	NA	TRBV10-3	NA	CAISVGRGPTDTQYF	TGTGCCATCAGTGTGGGGCGGGGGCCCACAGATACGCAGTATTTT
TRBJ2-5	NA	TRBV5-4	NA	CASSAYLETQYF	TGTGCCAGCAGCGCGTATCTGGAGACCCAGTACTTC
TRBJ2-7	NA	TRBV7-2	NA	CASSLDTGSAYEQYF	TGTGCCAGCAGCTTAGATACAGGGTCGGCCTACGAGCAGTACTTC
TRBJ1-4	NA	TRBV4-1	NA	CASSQEASGRAEKLFF	TGCGCCAGCAGCCAAGAGGCCTCTGGCAGGGCTGAAAAACTGTTTTTT
TRBJ1-2	NA	TRBV5-4	NA	CASSLHNYGYTF	TGTGCCAGCAGCCTGCATAACTATGGCTACACCTTC